Each of the 28 T cell receptor beta chains below was sequenced from the same sample in a study of shared clonotypes between healthy human individuals. The method was immunoSEQ multiplex PCR; TCRdb's version includes in-frame clones alone and lacks a portion of them. The sample lists around 1.1 million clones, about 80% occurring once. The sequencing input was memory CD4+ T cells from PBMCs. Subset meaning: CD45RA-negative fraction. Receptors originate from a man aged 18 to 30 in good health. Some clones in this sample may be carry-over from other donors' samples.

The chain uses TRBV5-1 and TRBJ2-1, with a weak D call TRBD2 (6 bases). The CDR3 length is 16 residues. Deletions cut 1 base from V and 2 bases from J, with 13 bases between. Germline-derived CDR1 and CDR2 are SGHRS and YFSETQ. CDR3 DNA sequence: TGCGCCAGCAGCTTGAAGGGACTTGGCACCTACAATGAGCAGTTCTTC. As protein: CASSLKGLGTYNEQFF.

This sequence joins TRBV7-9 and TRBJ2-5; 15 nucleotides match TRBD2. Trimming at V came to 4 bases and at J to 5 bases, leaving 11 bases not matched to a gene. Germline CDR1 SEHNR, CDR2 FQNEAQ (reference sequence). There are 18 residues in the CDR3. The CDR3 DNA sequence: TGTGCCAGCAGCTCCTCGGGACTAGCGGGAGGAGGCTGGGAGACCCAGTACTTC. Its protein is CASSSSGLAGGGWETQYF.

This chain uses TRBV2 with TRBJ1-2, with 7 bases lining up with TRBD1. V shed 3 bases and J 7 bases; nucleotides not matched to a gene: 5. There are 13 residues in the CDR3. CDR1 SNHLY and CDR2 FYNNEI come from the germline V gene. CDR3 in DNA: TGTGCCAGCAGTGAGCGACAGGGAGGTGGCTACACCTTC. Its protein product is CASSERQGGGYTF.

V and J are TRBV10-3 and TRBJ2-5; 9 bases fit TRBD1. Germline V lookup: CDR1 ENHRY, CDR2 SYGVKD. The junction had 3 bases not matched to a gene; V was cut back by 8 bases and J by 2 bases. The CDR3 runs 13 residues. Written as DNA, the CDR3 is TGTGCCATCGGGACAGGGAGTCAAGAGACCCAGTACTTC. It specifies CAIGTGSQETQYF.

As concerns this clone: Different DNA sequences within this sample yield the same CDR3. The rearrangement links TRBV20-1 to TRBJ2-7; no reliable D call. CDR1 and CDR2 from the germline V gene are DFQATT and SNEGSKA (reference sequence). This CDR3 has 10 amino acids. The germline V and J ends were trimmed by 6 bases and 5 bases, with 8 bases remaining between them. CDR3 nucleotides: TGCAGTGCGCCGGGTAACGAGCAGTACTTC. Translating it yields CSAPGNEQYF.

Only one count was recorded for this clone. The same CDR3 is also encoded by other DNA sequences in this sample. The V call is TRBV29-1, the J call TRBJ1-5; 9 bases are a match to TRBD1. This CDR3 comprises 13 residues. The trim removed 4 bases at V and 2 bases at J, leaving 0 bases unmatched. From germline, CDR1 is SQVTM and CDR2 ANQGSEA. The DNA of the CDR3 is TGCAGCGTTGGGACAGGGGGCAATCAGCCCCAGCATTTT. Its translation: CSVGTGGNQPQHF.

CDR3 loop: CASSYWGHEQYF. CDR3 nucleotides: TGTGCCAGCAGTTATTGGGGCCACGAGCAGTACTTC. The chain carries TRBV6-6 and TRBJ2-7; possible D gene TRBD1, 5 bases. Per germline, CDR1 MNHNY and CDR2 SVGAGI (reference sequence). Trimming took off 3 bases at V and 5 bases at J, with 8 bases between the two ends. The CDR3 loop spans 12 amino acids.

This clone occurred once. V gene TRBV14 combines with J gene TRBJ2-3; unclear D gene. The CDR3 is 12 amino acids. The ends were cut back, 1 base at V and 10 bases at J, with 9 bases in the middle. The germline V gene has CDR1 SGHDN and CDR2 FVKESK. In nucleotides, the CDR3 is TGTGCCAGCAGCCAAGGAAGAGCCGCGCAGTATTTT. Translated, it gives CASSQGRAAQYF.

The rearrangement joins TRBV7-2 to TRBJ2-3; D ambiguous. Germline-derived CDR1 and CDR2 are SGHTA and FQGNSA. Trimming left V 6 bases short and J 0 bases short, with 7 bases between. This CDR3 comprises 13 residues. CDR3 nucleotide sequence: TGTGCCAGCAGGAAAGGCAGCACAGATACGCAGTATTTT. Encoded protein: CASRKGSTDTQYF.

In this sample, this clone turned up once. V and J are TRBV5-1 and TRBJ2-3; perhaps TRBD1 as D (6 bases). The germline gives CDR1 SGHRS, CDR2 YFSETQ. The CDR3 contains 16 residues. Trimming removed 0 bases from V and 6 bases from J, with 17 bases in between. The DNA for the CDR3 is TGCGCCAGCAGCTTGGTAACAGGGAATTCGGTGGATACGCAGTATTTT. Translated: CASSLVTGNSVDTQYF.

This chain links TRBV10-3 with TRBJ1-4; no reliable D call. The CDR3 has 13 residues. The V gene's germline CDR1 is ENHRY and CDR2 SYGVKD. The V gene lost 3 bases and the J gene lost 0 bases, with 2 bases spanning the gap. In DNA, the CDR3 is TGTGCCATCAGTGAAACAACTAATGAAAAACTGTTTTTT. It is translated as CAISETTNEKLFF.

The chain couples TRBV5-1 to TRBJ1-1; D is unclear. The CDR3 is 15 residues long. Trimming removed 1 base at V and 5 bases at J, with 15 bases between. Germline loops: CDR1 SGHRS, CDR2 YFSETQ. This CDR3 reads CASSLMGPGGTEAFF. The CDR3, as DNA: TGCGCCAGCAGCTTGATGGGCCCAGGAGGGACTGAAGCTTTCTTT.

V is TRBV28 and J is TRBJ2-5, with no clear D. CDR3 length: 14 residues. The germline V gene encodes CDR1 MDHEN and CDR2 SYDVKM. V lost 2 bases, J lost 2 bases, and 9 bases lay in between. The DNA of the CDR3 is TGTGCCAGCAGTTTACCGGGCACTCAAGAGACCCAGTACTTC. It codes for CASSLPGTQETQYF.

This clone was seen more than once but under ten times. The V call is TRBV10-3, the J call TRBJ2-2; 10 bases are shared with TRBD1. Germline loops: CDR1 ENHRY, CDR2 SYGVKD. J lost 3 bases, V lost 4 bases, and 2 bases had no gene match. The CDR3 loop spans 15 amino acids. CDR3 protein: CAISGQGAHTGELFF. In DNA, the CDR3 is TGTGCCATCAGTGGACAGGGGGCGCACACCGGGGAGCTGTTTTTT.

The rearrangement joins TRBV5-5 to TRBJ2-2; D possibly corresponds to TRBD1 (5 bases). CDR3 length equals 16 residues. Trimming removed 4 bases at V and 0 bases at J, with 13 bases between. The germline CDR1 and CDR2 sequences are SGHKS and YYEKEE (reference sequence). Here the CDR3 DNA reads TGTGCCAGCAGCCTCCTACAGGCTACGAACACCGGGGAGCTGTTTTTT. Its protein product is CASSLLQATNTGELFF.

This sequence joins TRBV30 and TRBJ1-5; 7 bases align to TRBD1. The CDR3 sequence is 15 residues long. The germline gives CDR1 GTSNPN, CDR2 SVGIG (reference sequence). J was trimmed by 1 base and V by 1 base; bases with no gene match: 4. CDR3 protein: CAWSGGTVSNQPQHF. The CDR3 nucleotides are TGTGCCTGGAGTGGGGGGACAGTGAGCAATCAGCCCCAGCATTTT.

The rearrangement joins TRBV29-1 to TRBJ1-2, with a weak D call TRBD1 (6 bases). The germline V gene has CDR1 SQVTM and CDR2 ANQGSEA. V lost 0 bases, J lost 4 bases, and 12 bases lay in between. The CDR3 is 14 residues long. The CDR3 is CSVEEGTGSYGYTF. CDR3 nucleotides: TGCAGCGTTGAAGAGGGTACAGGGTCCTATGGCTACACCTTC.

J is TRBJ1-3 and V is TRBV6-4; D is unresolved. The CDR3 is 12 amino acids. Trimming shortened V by 8 bases and J by 2 bases, and 7 bases separated the two germline ends. Germline loops: CDR1 MRHNA, CDR2 SNTAGT. CDR3: CASHHAGNTIYF. The CDR3 DNA follows: TGTGCCAGCCACCACGCTGGAAACACCATATATTTT.

The rearrangement links TRBV2 to TRBJ1-1; weak D call: TRBD1 (5 bases). This CDR3 spans 12 amino acids. Trimming removed 5 bases at V and 9 bases at J, with 13 bases between. From germline, CDR1 is SNHLY and CDR2 FYNNEI. The DNA for the CDR3 is TGTGCCAGCAGTCCAGGGTCAGCCAAAGCTTTCTTT. The encoded protein is CASSPGSAKAFF.

The chain carries TRBV6-1 and TRBJ2-1; D possibly corresponds to TRBD1 (8 bases). CDR1 MNHNS and CDR2 SASEGT come from the germline V gene. Deletions cut 4 bases from V and 6 bases from J, with 22 bases between. The CDR3 is 17 amino acids. CDR3: CASSATLTGGVLNEQFF. The CDR3 DNA follows: TGTGCCAGCAGTGCCACCCTTACAGGGGGGGTCCTCAATGAGCAGTTCTTC.

This clone was observed many times. The chain combines TRBV4-2 with TRBJ2-3; D possibly corresponds to TRBD1 (5 bases). Trimming removed 4 bases at V and 1 base at J, with 15 bases between. This CDR3 contains 16 residues. Germline CDR1 reads LGHNA; CDR2 reads YNFKEQ. The CDR3 loop reads CASSRYRNAGTDTQYF. The CDR3 nucleotides read TGTGCCAGCAGCCGATACAGGAATGCCGGCACAGATACGCAGTATTTT.

Here the CDR3 reads CASSLAGPDTQYF. In nucleotides, the CDR3 is TGTGCCAGCAGCTTAGCGGGCCCAGATACGCAGTATTTT. The chain combines TRBV7-6 with TRBJ2-3; D call uncertain. This CDR3 region has 13 residues. The V end lost 0 bases, the J end lost 4 bases, and 5 bases lay between the germline ends. Germline values: CDR1 SGHVS, CDR2 FNYEAQ.

This clone was observed a single time. The chain combines TRBV5-1 with TRBJ2-1; D is perhaps TRBD2 (6 bases). In germline, CDR1 is SGHRS, CDR2 YFSETQ. The CDR3 is made up of 15 amino acids. V lost 0 bases to trimming and J lost 9 bases, with 16 bases between them. The CDR3 reads CASSLDPREAGEQFF. As DNA, the CDR3 is TGCGCCAGCAGCTTGGACCCCAGGGAAGCGGGTGAGCAGTTCTTC.

The sample holds one count of this clone. The CDR3 nucleotides are TGTGCCAGTAGTCCAGGACAGGGCGGTGGCTACACCTTC. This gives the protein CASSPGQGGGYTF. The chain carries TRBV19 and TRBJ1-2; 8 positions agree with TRBD1. The CDR3 runs to 13 residues. J was trimmed by 7 bases and V by 5 bases; bases with no gene match: 6. Germline CDR1 and CDR2: LNHDA and SQIVND (reference sequence).

The chain has TRBV13 and TRBJ2-7, with 11 bases that match TRBD2. V gave up 5 bases and J gave up 7 bases; unmatched junction bases: 10. This CDR3 is built from 15 residues. Germline V gives CDR1 PRHDT, CDR2 FYEKMQ (reference sequence). Written as DNA, the CDR3 is TGTGCCAGCAGCCCTTTAGCGGGAGGGCCGTATGAGCAGTACTTC. It is translated as CASSPLAGGPYEQYF.

The chain joins TRBV28 to TRBJ1-4; D is ambiguous. Germline assignment: CDR1 MDHEN and CDR2 SYDVKM. Trimming shortened V by 5 bases and J by 1 base, and 8 bases separated the two germline ends. This CDR3 is 14 amino acids long. The chain's CDR3 is CASSPRQTNEKLFF. CDR3 nucleotide sequence: TGTGCCAGCAGTCCCAGGCAAACTAATGAAAAACTGTTTTTT.

This clone was recorded at least ten times. The rearrangement uses TRBV12-1 and TRBJ2-1; the table's D gene call, TRBD1, was not cross checked with the DNA. TRBV12-1 is described as a pseudogene. The CDR3 length is 16 residues. The DNA for the CDR3 is TGTGCCAGCAGCCTTGGACAGTTCTTAACCTACAATGAGCAGTTCTTC. The encoded protein is CASSLGQFLTYNEQFF.

This chain links TRBV11-2 with TRBJ2-2; maybe TRBD2 (5 bases). Trimming removed 5 bases from V and 6 bases from J, with 16 bases in between. Germline values: CDR1 SGHAT, CDR2 FQNNGV. The CDR3 is 15 amino acids. CDR3 bases: TGTGCCAGCAGCCCCGGAGGTTCACGGGCCGGGGAGCTGTTTTTT. Its protein product is CASSPGGSRAGELFF.